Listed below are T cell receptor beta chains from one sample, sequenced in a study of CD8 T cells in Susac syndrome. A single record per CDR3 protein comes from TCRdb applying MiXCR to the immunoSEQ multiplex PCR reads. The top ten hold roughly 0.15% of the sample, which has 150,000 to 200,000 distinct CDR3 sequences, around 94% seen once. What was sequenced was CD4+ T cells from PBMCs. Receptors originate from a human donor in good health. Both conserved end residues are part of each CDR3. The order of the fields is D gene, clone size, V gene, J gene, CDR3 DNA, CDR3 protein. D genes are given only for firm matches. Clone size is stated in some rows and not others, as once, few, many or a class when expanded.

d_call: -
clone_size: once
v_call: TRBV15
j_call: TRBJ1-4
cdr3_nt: TGTGCCACCAGCAGAGGAGGGGGAGGTAATGAAAAACTGTTTTTT
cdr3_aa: CATSRGGGGNEKLFF

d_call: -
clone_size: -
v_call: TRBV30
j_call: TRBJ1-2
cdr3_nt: TGTGCCTGGAGCCCCAACATCCGGGACTATGGCTACACCTTC
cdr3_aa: CAWSPNIRDYGYTF

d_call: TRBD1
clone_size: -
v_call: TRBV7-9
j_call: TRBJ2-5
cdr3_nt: TGTGCCAGCAGCTTAGCCCGGACAGGGGGATGGGAGACCCAGTACTTC
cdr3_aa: CASSLARTGGWETQYF

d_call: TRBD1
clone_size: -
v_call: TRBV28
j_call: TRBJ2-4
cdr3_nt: TGTGCCTACTGGGACAGGGACCCCATTCAGTACTTC
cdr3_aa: CAYWDRDPIQYF

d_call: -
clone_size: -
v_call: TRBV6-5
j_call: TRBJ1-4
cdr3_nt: TGTGCCAGCAGTTACTCGGCTAAGGCCACTACGGATAAACTGTTTTTT
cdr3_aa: CASSYSAKATTDKLFF

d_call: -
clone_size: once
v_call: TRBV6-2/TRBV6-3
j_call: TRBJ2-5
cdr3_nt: TGTGCCAGCAGCGACCCTGAAGAGACCCAGTACTTC
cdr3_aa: CASSDPEETQYF

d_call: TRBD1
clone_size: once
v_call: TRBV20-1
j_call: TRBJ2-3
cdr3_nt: TGCAGTGCTCCCGGGACAGGGTCAGATACGCAGTATTTT
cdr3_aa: CSAPGTGSDTQYF

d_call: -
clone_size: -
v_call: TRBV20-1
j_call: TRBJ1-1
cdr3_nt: TGCAGTGCTAGCTGGGGTTCCCGGGACACTGAAGCTTTCTTT
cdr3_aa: CSASWGSRDTEAFF

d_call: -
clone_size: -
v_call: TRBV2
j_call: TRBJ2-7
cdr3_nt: TGTGCCAGCAGTGAAGCGCTTTACAAGTCCTACGAGCAGTACTTC
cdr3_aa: CASSEALYKSYEQYF

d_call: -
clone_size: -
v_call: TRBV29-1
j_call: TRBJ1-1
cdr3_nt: TGCAGCGTCCCCGCGCCCGCACAGGGGAACACTGAAGCTTTCTTT
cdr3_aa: CSVPAPAQGNTEAFF

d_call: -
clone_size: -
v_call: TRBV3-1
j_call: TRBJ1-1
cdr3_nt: TGTGCCAGCAGCCCGGGGGGGTACACTGAAGCTTTCTTT
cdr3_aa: CASSPGGYTEAFF

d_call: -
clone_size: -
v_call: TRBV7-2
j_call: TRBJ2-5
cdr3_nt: TGTGCCAGCAGTGACCAGCGGACCCAGTACTTC
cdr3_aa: CASSDQRTQYF

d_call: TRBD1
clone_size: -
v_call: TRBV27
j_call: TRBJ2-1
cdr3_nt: TGTGCCAGCAACAGCCGGGACAGGGGCGTGAACTCCTACAATGAGCAGTTCTTC
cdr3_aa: CASNSRDRGVNSYNEQFF

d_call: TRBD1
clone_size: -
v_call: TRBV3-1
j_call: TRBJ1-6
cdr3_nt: TGTGCCAGCAGGGGACAGGACACCTATAATTCACCCCTCCACTTT
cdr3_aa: CASRGQDTYNSPLHF

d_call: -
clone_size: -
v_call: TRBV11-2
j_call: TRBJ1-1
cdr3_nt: TGTGCCAGCAGCTTTCATCAGGGCACTGAAGCTTTCTTT
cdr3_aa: CASSFHQGTEAFF

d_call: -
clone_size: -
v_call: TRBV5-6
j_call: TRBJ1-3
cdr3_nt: TGTGCCAGCAGCTTCTGGACAACTGGAAACACCATATATTTT
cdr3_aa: CASSFWTTGNTIYF

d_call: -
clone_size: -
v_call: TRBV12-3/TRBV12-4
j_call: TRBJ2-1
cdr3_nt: TGTGCCAGCAGTTTGGAGGACAGAAACAATGAGCAGTTCTTC
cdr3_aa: CASSLEDRNNEQFF

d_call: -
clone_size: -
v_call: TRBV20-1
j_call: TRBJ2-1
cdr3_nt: TGCAGTGTTAAGGACTTTACCCACTCCTACAATGAGCAGTTCTTC
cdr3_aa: CSVKDFTHSYNEQFF

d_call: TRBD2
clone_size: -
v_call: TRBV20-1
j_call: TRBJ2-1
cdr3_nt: TGCAGTGCGCAGACCGGGGGGGCTCAAAATGAGCAGTTCTTC
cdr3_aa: CSAQTGGAQNEQFF

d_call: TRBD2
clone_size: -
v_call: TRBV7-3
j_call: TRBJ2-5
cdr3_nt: TGTGCCAGCAGCCCAGCGGGGGAAGAGACCCAGTACTTC
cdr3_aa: CASSPAGEETQYF

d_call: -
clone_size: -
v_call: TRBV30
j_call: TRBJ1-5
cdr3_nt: TGTGCCTGGAGTGGTGGAGGTTATAGCAATCAGCCCCAGCATTTT
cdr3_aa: CAWSGGGYSNQPQHF

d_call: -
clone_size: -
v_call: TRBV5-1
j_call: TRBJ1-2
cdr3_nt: TGCGCCAGCAGCTTAGCAGAGGCTTACGACGGCTACACCTTC
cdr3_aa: CASSLAEAYDGYTF

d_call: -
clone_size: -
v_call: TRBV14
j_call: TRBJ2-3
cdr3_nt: TGTGCCAGCAGCGTGCAAATAGATAGCACAGATACGCAGTATTTT
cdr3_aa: CASSVQIDSTDTQYF

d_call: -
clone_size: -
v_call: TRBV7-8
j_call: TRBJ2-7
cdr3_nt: TGTGCCAGCAGCTTATCCGGGGCCCGCAGGTACTTC
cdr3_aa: CASSLSGARRYF

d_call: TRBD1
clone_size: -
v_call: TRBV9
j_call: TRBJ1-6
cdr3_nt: TGTGCCAGCAGGAGTGGGGCAGGGGGAAATAATTCACCCCTCCACTTT
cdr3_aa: CASRSGAGGNNSPLHF

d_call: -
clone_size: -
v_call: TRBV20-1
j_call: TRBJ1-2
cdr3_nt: TGCAGTGCTAGCCCAGGCGATGGCTACACCTTC
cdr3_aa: CSASPGDGYTF

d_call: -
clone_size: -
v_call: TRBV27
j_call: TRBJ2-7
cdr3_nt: TGTGCCAGCAGTCAGTCGTGGGGGGAGCAGTACTTC
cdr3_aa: CASSQSWGEQYF

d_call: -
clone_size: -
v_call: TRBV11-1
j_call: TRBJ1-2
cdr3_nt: TGTGCCAGCAGCTCGCGAGGGGGTGGAGGCTACACCTTC
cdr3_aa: CASSSRGGGGYTF

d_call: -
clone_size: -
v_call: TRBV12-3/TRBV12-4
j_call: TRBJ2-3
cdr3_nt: TGTGCCAGCAGTTTTGGTAGAAGGGAGTATTTT
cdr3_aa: CASSFGRREYF

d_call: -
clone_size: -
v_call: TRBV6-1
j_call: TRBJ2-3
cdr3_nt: TGTGCCGGGGGGACTCTTTCCACAGATACGCAGTATTTT
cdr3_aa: CAGGTLSTDTQYF

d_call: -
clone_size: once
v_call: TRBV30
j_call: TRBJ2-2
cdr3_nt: TGTGCCTGGAGTAAGAGGGCGGGCGGGGAGCTGTTTTTT
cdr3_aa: CAWSKRAGGELFF

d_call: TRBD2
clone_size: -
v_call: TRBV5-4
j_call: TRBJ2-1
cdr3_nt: TGTGCCAGCAGCTTGGGACTAGCGGGGGGAATCGAACAGTTCTTC
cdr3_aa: CASSLGLAGGIEQFF

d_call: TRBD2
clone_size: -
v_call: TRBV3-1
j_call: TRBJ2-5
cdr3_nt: TGTGCCAGCAGCCCTAGCGGGGCTATCCAAGAGACCCAGTACTTC
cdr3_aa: CASSPSGAIQETQYF

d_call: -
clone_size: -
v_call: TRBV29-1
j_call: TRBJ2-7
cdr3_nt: TGCAGCCCTCCCTCAGAACAGAACTCCTACGAGCAGTACTTC
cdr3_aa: CSPPSEQNSYEQYF

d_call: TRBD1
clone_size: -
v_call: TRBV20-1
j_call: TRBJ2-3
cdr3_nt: TGCAGTGCTGGCAGGACAGGTGGTACGCAGTATTTT
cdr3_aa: CSAGRTGGTQYF

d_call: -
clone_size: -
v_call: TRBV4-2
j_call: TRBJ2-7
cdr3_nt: TGTGCCAGCAGCCCGGAGCAGGGTAACCGCTACGAGCAGTACTTC
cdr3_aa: CASSPEQGNRYEQYF

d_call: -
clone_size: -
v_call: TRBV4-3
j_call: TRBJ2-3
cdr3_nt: TGCGCCAGCAGCCAAATAGACGGGGCAGATACGCAGTATTTT
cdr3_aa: CASSQIDGADTQYF

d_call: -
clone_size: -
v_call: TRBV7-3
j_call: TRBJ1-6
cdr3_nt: TGTGCCAGCAGCCCCAACGGACAATTTGGGTCACCCCTCCACTTT
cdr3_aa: CASSPNGQFGSPLHF

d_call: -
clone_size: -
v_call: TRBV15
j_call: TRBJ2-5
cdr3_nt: TGTGCCACCAGCAGAGGCAAGGGAGTAGTAGAGACCCAGTACTTC
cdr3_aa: CATSRGKGVVETQYF

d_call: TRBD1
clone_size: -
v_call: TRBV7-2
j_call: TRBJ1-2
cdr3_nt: TGTGCCAGCAGCTCGACAGGGGAAGGCTACACCTTC
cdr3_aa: CASSSTGEGYTF

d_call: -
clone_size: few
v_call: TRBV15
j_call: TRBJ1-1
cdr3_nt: TGTGCCACCAGCAGGGACACGAACACTGAAGCTTTCTTT
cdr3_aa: CATSRDTNTEAFF

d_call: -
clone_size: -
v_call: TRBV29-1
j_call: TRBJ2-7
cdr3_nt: TGCAGCGTTGAAGATCGGGGCACACAAAGCACCTACGAGCAGTACTTC
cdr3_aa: CSVEDRGTQSTYEQYF

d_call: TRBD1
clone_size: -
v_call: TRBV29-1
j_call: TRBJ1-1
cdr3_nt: TGCAGCGTTGGGGACAGCCATACTGAAGCTTTCTTT
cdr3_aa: CSVGDSHTEAFF

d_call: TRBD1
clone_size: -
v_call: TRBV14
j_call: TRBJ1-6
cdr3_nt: TGTGCCAGCAGCCAGATGACAGGGGTAAATTCACCCCTCCACTTT
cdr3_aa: CASSQMTGVNSPLHF

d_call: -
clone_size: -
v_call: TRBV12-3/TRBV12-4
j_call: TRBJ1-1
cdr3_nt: TGTGCCAGCAGTTCGGACAGTTATGAAGCTTTCTTT
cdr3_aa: CASSSDSYEAFF

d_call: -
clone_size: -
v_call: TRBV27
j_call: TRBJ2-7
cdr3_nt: TGTGCCAGCAGTACGGGACGGAATACCTACGAGCAGTACTTC
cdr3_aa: CASSTGRNTYEQYF

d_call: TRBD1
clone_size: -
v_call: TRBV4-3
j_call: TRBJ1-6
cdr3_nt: TGCGCCAGCAGCCAGGGACAGCTAGCTTCACCCCTCCACTTT
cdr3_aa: CASSQGQLASPLHF

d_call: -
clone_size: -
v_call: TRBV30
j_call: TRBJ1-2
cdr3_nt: TGTGCCTGGAGTGGTGCAGCCATCGGCTATGGCTACACCTTC
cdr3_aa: CAWSGAAIGYGYTF

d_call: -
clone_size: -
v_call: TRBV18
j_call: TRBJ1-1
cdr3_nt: TGTGCCAGCTCTCCAATGGGGCAGGACACTGAAGCTTTCTTT
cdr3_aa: CASSPMGQDTEAFF